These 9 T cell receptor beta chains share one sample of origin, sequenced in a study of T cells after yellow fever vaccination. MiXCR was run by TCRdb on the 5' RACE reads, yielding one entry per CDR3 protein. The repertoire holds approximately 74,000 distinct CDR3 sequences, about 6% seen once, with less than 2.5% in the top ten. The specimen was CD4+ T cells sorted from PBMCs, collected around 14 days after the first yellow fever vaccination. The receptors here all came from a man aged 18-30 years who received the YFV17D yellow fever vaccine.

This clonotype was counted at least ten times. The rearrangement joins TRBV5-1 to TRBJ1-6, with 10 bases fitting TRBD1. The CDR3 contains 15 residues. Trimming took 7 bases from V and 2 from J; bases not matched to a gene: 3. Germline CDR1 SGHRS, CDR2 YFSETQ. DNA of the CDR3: TGCGCCAGCGGGACAGGGGCGACCTATAATTCACCCCTCCACTTT. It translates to CASGTGATYNSPLHF.

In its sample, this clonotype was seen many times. CDR3: CAGSSVDGTGELFF. For the CDR3, the DNA is TGTGCCGGGTCTAGCGTTGACGGCACCGGGGAGCTGTTTTTT. This chain links TRBV5-4 with TRBJ2-2; tentative D call: TRBD2 (6 bases). Deletions cut 10 bases from V and 4 bases from J, with 17 bases between. The CDR3 consists of 14 residues. Germline CDR1 reads SGHNT; CDR2 reads YYREEE (reference sequence).

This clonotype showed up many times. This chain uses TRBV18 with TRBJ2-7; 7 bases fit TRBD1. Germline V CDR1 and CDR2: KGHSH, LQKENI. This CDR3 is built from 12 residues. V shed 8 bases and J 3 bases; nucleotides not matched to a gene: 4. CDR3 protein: CASARDSYEQYF. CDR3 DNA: TGTGCCAGCGCCCGGGACAGCTACGAGCAGTACTTC.

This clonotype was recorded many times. The CDR3 loop is CASRPGQGYEQYF. In DNA form, the CDR3 reads TGTGCCAGCAGGCCGGGACAGGGCTACGAGCAGTACTTC. The chain recombines TRBV6-1 with TRBJ2-7; 9 bases are shared with TRBD1. Per the germline V gene, CDR1 is MNHNS and CDR2 is SASEGT. This CDR3 is built from 13 residues. V lost 6 bases and J lost 3; bases outside the gene matches: 3.

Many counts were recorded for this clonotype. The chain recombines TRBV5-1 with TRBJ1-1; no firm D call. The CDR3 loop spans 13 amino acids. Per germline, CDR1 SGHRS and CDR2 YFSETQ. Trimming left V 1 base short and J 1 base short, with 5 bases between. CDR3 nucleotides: TGCGCCAGCAGCTTGCAACGGAACACTGAAGCTTTCTTT. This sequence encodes CASSLQRNTEAFF.

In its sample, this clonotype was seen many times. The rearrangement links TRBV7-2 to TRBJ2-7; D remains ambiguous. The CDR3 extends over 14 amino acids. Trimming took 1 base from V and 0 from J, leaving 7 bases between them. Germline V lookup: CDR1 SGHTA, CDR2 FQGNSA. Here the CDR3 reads CASSLEFSSYEQYF. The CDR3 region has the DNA TGTGCCAGCAGCTTAGAGTTTAGCTCCTACGAGCAGTACTTC.

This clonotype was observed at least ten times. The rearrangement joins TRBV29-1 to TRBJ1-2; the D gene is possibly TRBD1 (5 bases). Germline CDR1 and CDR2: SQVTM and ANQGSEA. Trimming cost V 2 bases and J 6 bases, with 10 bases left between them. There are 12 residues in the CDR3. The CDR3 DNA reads TGCAGCGTTGAAAAAGGGGACGATGGCTACACCTTC. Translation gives CSVEKGDDGYTF.

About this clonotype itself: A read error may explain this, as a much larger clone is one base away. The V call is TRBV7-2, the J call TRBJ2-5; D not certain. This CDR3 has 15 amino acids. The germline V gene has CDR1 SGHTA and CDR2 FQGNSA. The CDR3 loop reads CASSLGSGFQESQYF. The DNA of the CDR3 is TGTGCCAGCAGCTTGGGCAGTGGGTTCCAAGAGAGCCAGTACTTC. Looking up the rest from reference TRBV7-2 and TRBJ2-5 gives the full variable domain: GAGVSQSPSNKVTEKGKDVELRCDPISGHTALYWYRQSLGQGLEFLIYFQGNSAPDKSGLPSDRFSAERTGGSVSTLTIQRTQQEDSAVYLCASSLGSGFQESQYFGPGTRLLVL.

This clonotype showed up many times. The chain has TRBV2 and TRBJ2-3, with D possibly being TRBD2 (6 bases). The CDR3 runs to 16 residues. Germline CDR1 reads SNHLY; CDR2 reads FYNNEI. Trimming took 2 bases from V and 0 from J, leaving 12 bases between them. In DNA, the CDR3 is TGTGCCAGCAGTGAAAGGGCGGGGTTTAGCACAGATACGCAGTATTTT. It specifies CASSERAGFSTDTQYF.